One sample yielded the 12 T cell receptor beta chains listed below, sequenced in a study of T-cell memory formation after mild COVID-19. TCRdb called the 5' RACE reads again in MiXCR, with one record for every CDR3 protein. Among over 350,000 distinct CDR3 sequences listed, approximately 25% were seen once. The sample comprised PBMCs or a T cell subset sorted from them (not recorded which). The receptors were gathered from an adult woman who had mild COVID-19 (a few samples of this study predate the infection). Cell type and time point are not known.

The chain employs TRBV20-1 and TRBJ1-5; 9 bases map to TRBD1. Germline V CDR1 and CDR2: DFQATT, SNEGSKA (reference sequence). With 6 bases clipped from V and 4 bases from J, the junction kept 10 bases outside the gene matches. The CDR3 sequence is 15 residues long. In nucleotides, the CDR3 is TGCAGTGCAAAGATGGGGACAGGGCTGAATCAGCCCCAGCATTTT. Protein: CSAKMGTGLNQPQHF.

In nucleotides, the CDR3 is TGTGCCAGCAGCTTAGCTTCTAGCGGGAGTACCTACGAGCAGTACTTC. It codes for CASSLASSGSTYEQYF. This rearrangement joins TRBV7-9 to TRBJ2-7, with 10 bases lining up with TRBD2. This CDR3 region has 16 residues. After removal of 0 bases from V and 2 bases from J, the junction contained 4 bases not matched to a gene. The germline V gene has CDR1 SEHNR and CDR2 FQNEAQ (reference sequence).

V is TRBV20-1 and J is TRBJ2-3; TRBD2 aligns across 10 bases. This CDR3 has 14 amino acids. V was clipped by 4 bases and J by 5 bases; unmatched bases: 6. Germline CDR1 is DFQATT and CDR2 is SNEGSKA (reference sequence). The CDR3 here is CSATPGLARDTQYF. The DNA of the CDR3 is TGCAGTGCTACTCCGGGACTAGCGAGAGATACGCAGTATTTT.

The chain couples TRBV7-3 to TRBJ2-3, with a possible D match to TRBD1 (6 bases). The CDR3 length is 12 residues. Germline V gene data show CDR1 as SGHTA and CDR2 as FQGTGA. V was shortened by 5 bases and J by 9 bases, with 12 bases between the two germline ends. DNA for the CDR3: TGTGCCAGCAGCGCACACAGGGACACGCAGTATTTT. It specifies CASSAHRDTQYF. Combining the CDR3 with reference TRBV7-3 and TRBJ2-3 gives the whole variable domain GAGVSQTPSNKVTEKGKYVELRCDPISGHTALYWYRQSLGQGPEFLIYFQGTGAADDSGLPNDRFFAVRPEGSVSTLKIQRTERGDSAVYLCASSAHRDTQYFGPGTRLTVL.

This clonotype was counted a few times. This rearrangement joins TRBV12-3 or TRBV12-4 to TRBJ1-5, with a possible D match to TRBD1 (6 bases). The CDR3 extends over 15 amino acids. V gave up 6 bases and J gave up 0 bases, with 12 bases separating them. CDR3 sequence (DNA): TGTGCCAGCAGATGGACAGAAAATAGCAATCAGCCCCAGCATTTT. Translation gives CASRWTENSNQPQHF.

This clonotype was recorded a few times. This chain connects TRBV7-6 to TRBJ2-5; TRBD1 might be the D (5 bases). The CDR3 runs to 13 residues. CDR1 SGHVS and CDR2 FNYEAQ come from the germline V gene. Trimming removed 4 bases at V and 4 bases at J, with 10 bases between. CDR3 loop: CASSWGPPETQYF. In DNA, the CDR3 is TGTGCCAGCAGCTGGGGCCCCCCAGAGACCCAGTACTTC.

The J gene is TRBJ1-6, the V gene TRBV5-4; unclear D gene. The V gene lost 0 bases and the J gene lost 5 bases, with 9 bases spanning the gap. Germline assignment: CDR1 SGHNT and CDR2 YYREEE (reference sequence). The CDR3 has 15 residues. The CDR3 spells CASSLERRNNSPLHF. DNA for the CDR3: TGTGCCAGCAGCTTGGAGAGGCGTAATAATTCACCCCTCCACTTT.

The chain combines TRBV27 with TRBJ2-1; 9 bases map to TRBD2. The CDR3 covers 15 residues. Trimming took 3 bases from V and 9 from J; bases not matched to a gene: 9. The germline CDR1 and CDR2 sequences are MNHEY and SMNVEV (reference sequence). The CDR3: CASSLGGGAVGEQFF. DNA for the CDR3: TGTGCCAGCAGTTTGGGCGGGGGGGCGGTAGGTGAGCAGTTCTTC.

V is TRBV19 and J is TRBJ1-5; no reliable D call. The V gene's germline CDR1 is LNHDA and CDR2 SQIVND (reference sequence). This CDR3 is built from 15 residues. With 4 bases removed from V and 5 bases from J, the gap between germline ends came to 15 bases. The CDR3 protein is CASSTSWGGDQPQHF. As DNA, the CDR3 is TGTGCCAGTAGTACCTCGTGGGGTGGCGATCAGCCCCAGCATTTT.

V gene TRBV29-1 combines with J gene TRBJ2-7; D assignment may be TRBD1 or TRBD2 (5 bases each). CDR1 is SQVTM and CDR2 is ANQGSEA in the germline V gene. Trimming removed 5 bases at V and 3 bases at J, with 14 bases between. This CDR3 comprises 13 residues. This chain's CDR3 is CSVQGDTNYEQYF. The CDR3 DNA reads TGCAGCGTTCAGGGAGATACCAACTACGAGCAGTACTTC.

The chain is built from TRBV27 and TRBJ2-1, with 9 nucleotides matching TRBD2. Germline-derived CDR1 and CDR2 are MNHEY and SMNVEV (reference sequence). V lost 2 bases and J lost 8; bases outside the gene matches: 13. This CDR3 is 17 amino acids long. The CDR3 coding sequence is TGTGCCAGCAGTTTACCAACCACGGGACTAGCAGTTCATGAGCAGTTCTTC. It yields the protein CASSLPTTGLAVHEQFF.

The chain has TRBV3-1 and TRBJ1-2; D is perhaps TRBD1 (5 bases). CDR1 and CDR2 (germline): LGHDT, YNNKEL (reference sequence). The CDR3 consists of 14 residues. Trimming removed 3 bases from V and 3 bases from J, with 11 bases in between. The CDR3 DNA sequence: TGTGCCAGCAGCCATGGGGGTTTCTACTATGGCTACACCTTC. This sequence encodes CASSHGGFYYGYTF.